Below are 24 T cell receptor beta chains sequenced from a single sample in a study of beta chain features in type 1 diabetes. Expressed TCRB transcripts were sequenced because the isolated RNA had all been reverse transcribed beforehand. TCRdb's copy holds only in-frame clones and misses some; the assay was immunoSEQ multiplex PCR. The sample carries around 340,000 clones, 8% recorded once. The specimen was central memory CD4+ T cells from blood. The receptor source for this set is a woman in her late teens or twenties in good health.

This clone has just a few counts. CDR3 in DNA: TGCGCCAGCAGCTTGGGGCTAGCGGGAGTTATGTGGGAGACCCAGTACTTC. It yields the protein CASSLGLAGVMWETQYF. The chain combines TRBV5-1 with TRBJ2-5, with TRBD2 matching over 10 bases. Losses at the gene ends were 0 bases for V and 5 bases for J; bases not matched to a gene: 10. The germline CDR1 and CDR2 sequences are SGHRS and YFSETQ. This CDR3 has 17 residues.

The genes are TRBV19 and TRBJ2-3, with 10 bases aligning to TRBD2. Trimming removed 7 bases from V and 0 bases from J; junction bases left unmatched: 4. The germline CDR1 and CDR2 sequences are LNHDA and SQIVND (reference sequence). The CDR3 totals 15 residues. CDR3: CASIIAGGSTDTQYF. The CDR3 nucleotides are TGTGCCAGTATAATAGCGGGAGGAAGCACAGATACGCAGTATTTT. Together with reference TRBV19 and TRBJ2-3, the CDR3 gives the full variable domain: DGGITQSPKYLFRKEGQNVTLSCEQNLNHDAMYWYRQDPGQGLRLIYYSQIVNDFQKGDIAEGYSVSREKKESFPLTVTSAQKNPTAFYLCASIIAGGSTDTQYFGPGTRLTVL.

This clone has at least ten counts. The rearrangement uses TRBV11-2 and TRBJ2-2; D possibly matches TRBD1 or TRBD2 (5 bases each). The CDR3 loop spans 15 amino acids. Trimming cost V 5 bases and J 4 bases, with 14 bases left between them. Per the germline V gene, CDR1 is SGHAT and CDR2 is FQNNGV. As DNA, the CDR3 is TGTGCCAGCAGCCCTGGGACGGGGAGCACCGGGGAGCTGTTTTTT. The encoded protein is CASSPGTGSTGELFF. Based on the CDR3 plus reference TRBV11-2 and TRBJ2-2, the full variable domain is EAGVAQSPRYKIIEKRQSVAFWCNPISGHATLYWYQQILGQGPKLLIQFQNNGVVDDSQLPKDRFSAERLKGVDSTLKIQPAKLEDSAVYLCASSPGTGSTGELFFGEGSRLTVL.

This clone was counted only a few times. The V call is TRBV5-1, the J call TRBJ2-5, with 9 bases fitting TRBD1. V gave up 1 base and J gave up 2 bases; unmatched junction bases: 6. Germline V lookup: CDR1 SGHRS, CDR2 YFSETQ. The CDR3 totals 16 residues. CDR3 sequence: CASSLTGQGRQETQYF. The CDR3 DNA sequence: TGCGCCAGCAGCTTGACGGGACAGGGAAGGCAAGAGACCCAGTACTTC.

On this clone: The same CDR3 can be traced to other DNA sequences in this sample. This chain uses TRBV11-2 with TRBJ1-2; 7 bases match TRBD1. Per the germline V gene, CDR1 is SGHAT and CDR2 is FQNNGV. The CDR3 is 13 amino acids. V lost 3 bases to trimming and J lost 4 bases; unmatched junction nucleotides: 2. The CDR3 spells CASSLDRSYGYTF. CDR3 bases: TGTGCCAGCAGCTTGGACAGGTCCTATGGCTACACCTTC.

This chain connects TRBV28 to TRBJ2-1; 10 nucleotides agree with TRBD1. J lost 6 bases, V lost 6 bases, and 5 bases had no gene match. CDR1 and CDR2 (germline): MDHEN, SYDVKM. The length of the CDR3 is 14 residues. CDR3 protein: CASRFGTGVNEQFF. CDR3 nucleotide sequence: TGTGCCAGCAGATTCGGGACAGGGGTCAATGAGCAGTTCTTC.

For this clone: The junction and the germline gene differ at one end; a read error may be behind it. The chain links TRBV7-7 to TRBJ2-2; 9 bases map to TRBD1. The length of the CDR3 is 14 residues. Germline V gives CDR1 SSHAT, CDR2 FNYEAQ (reference sequence). The CDR3 protein is CASSSGQGTGELFF. CDR3 DNA: TGTGCTAGCAGCTCGGGACAGGGCACCGGGGAGCTGTTTTTT.

This clone was seen a few times. The chain recombines TRBV29-1 with TRBJ1-4; TRBD1 matches at 8 bases. CDR3 length: 16 residues. V gave up 4 bases and J gave up 2 bases; unmatched junction bases: 9. Germline CDR1 and CDR2: SQVTM and ANQGSEA. The CDR3 region is CSVGTGRPRTNEKLFF. DNA for the CDR3: TGCAGCGTTGGGACAGGGAGGCCTCGGACTAATGAAAAACTGTTTTTT.

This clone was observed a handful of times. J is TRBJ1-2 and V is TRBV2, with TRBD1 matching over 7 bases. Unmatched junction bases numbered 5, after V lost 7 bases and J lost 6 bases. The CDR3 loop spans 12 amino acids. The V gene's germline CDR1 is SNHLY and CDR2 FYNNEI. The chain's CDR3 is CASKRQGHGYTF. The CDR3 nucleotides read TGTGCCAGCAAAAGACAGGGACATGGCTACACCTTC.

This clone appeared a few times. The junction differs from germline at one of its ends, possibly a read error. This rearrangement joins TRBV28 to TRBJ1-1, with D maybe TRBD1 (5 bases). The germline V gene has CDR1 MDHEN and CDR2 SYDVKM. This CDR3 spans 15 amino acids. The CDR3 is CASIFGKGRRTEAFF. The CDR3 DNA follows: TGTGCGAGCATCTTCGGGAAGGGGAGGAGGACTGAAGCTTTCTTT.

This clone was seen more than once but under ten times. The V and J genes are TRBV2 and TRBJ1-2; D is unclear. Germline V gene lookup returns CDR1 SNHLY and CDR2 FYNNEI. V lost 6 bases and J lost 0, with 5 bases in between. CDR3 length: 12 residues. As DNA, the CDR3 is TGTGCCAGCAGAGGAGCTAACTATGGCTACACCTTC. Its translation is CASRGANYGYTF.

This clone was found a few times. The chain uses TRBV5-1 and TRBJ2-3, with 8 positions matching TRBD2. Germline values: CDR1 SGHRS, CDR2 YFSETQ. The CDR3 sequence is 16 residues long. With V trimmed by 7 bases and J by 1 base, 11 bases remained unmatched. CDR3 sequence reads: CASGQRAGAGTDTQYF. The DNA of the CDR3 is TGCGCCAGCGGACAGAGAGCGGGGGCCGGCACAGATACGCAGTATTTT.

This clone was detected a few times. V is TRBV7-8 and J is TRBJ1-4; 7 bases line up with TRBD1. CDR3 length equals 14 residues. Germline CDR1 is SGHVS and CDR2 is FQNEAQ. The J segment lost 4 bases and the V segment lost 5 bases, leaving 4 bases of the junction unmatched. This CDR3 reads CASSPGQFNEKLFF. In DNA, the CDR3 is TGTGCCAGCAGCCCGGGACAGTTTAATGAAAAACTGTTTTTT. The whole variable domain, remainder taken from reference TRBV7-8 and TRBJ1-4, is GAGVSQSPRYKVAKRGQDVALRCDPISGHVSLFWYQQALGQGPEFLTYFQNEAQLDKSGLPSDRFFAERPEGSVSTLKIQRTQQEDSAVYLCASSPGQFNEKLFFGSGTQLSVL.

This clone was observed a handful of times. The V gene is TRBV6-5, the J gene TRBJ2-7, with TRBD1 identical over 9 bases. Germline lookup yields CDR1 MNHEY and CDR2 SVGAGI. V lost 2 bases to trimming and J lost 1 base; unmatched junction nucleotides: 6. This CDR3 contains 16 residues. CDR3 sequence reads: CASSYALGTGSYEQYF. The CDR3 DNA follows: TGTGCCAGCAGTTACGCGCTCGGGACAGGGTCCTACGAGCAGTACTTC.

In nucleotides, the CDR3 is TGTGCCAGCAGCTTATGGGCCCCCGGCGGGACCGGGGAGCTGTTTTTT. It specifies CASSLWAPGGTGELFF. The genes are TRBV7-3 and TRBJ2-2; D perhaps matches TRBD2 (5 bases). Looked up from germline, CDR1 is SGHTA and CDR2 is FQGTGA. V was trimmed by 2 bases and J by 5 bases, leaving 15 bases between them. The CDR3 spans 16 residues.

This clone turned up a few times. J is TRBJ2-3 and V is TRBV6-5; no firm D call. The germline CDR1 and CDR2 sequences are MNHEY and SVGAGI. The V and J ends lost 0 bases and 1 base respectively, with 8 bases between them. The CDR3 runs 15 residues. Here the CDR3 reads CASSYSFGGTDTQYF. The CDR3 DNA follows: TGTGCCAGCAGTTACTCATTTGGGGGCACAGATACGCAGTATTTT.

The genes are TRBV29-1 and TRBJ2-1, with D perhaps matching TRBD1 (6 bases). V was pared by 5 bases and J by 0 bases, with 17 bases between. CDR3 size: 16 residues. Per germline, CDR1 SQVTM and CDR2 ANQGSEA. The CDR3 bases are TGCAGCGTTAAACGAATGACAGGCCTCTCCTACAATGAGCAGTTCTTC. Amino acids: CSVKRMTGLSYNEQFF.

V is TRBV29-1 and J is TRBJ2-5; the match to TRBD1 covers 8 bases. V trimming: 5 bases; J trimming: 5 bases; junction bases outside the gene matches: 4. The CDR3 has 12 residues. Germline V gene lookup returns CDR1 SQVTM and CDR2 ANQGSEA. The CDR3 here is CSVSTGGETQYF. The CDR3 nucleotides read TGCAGCGTTTCTACAGGGGGGGAGACCCAGTACTTC.

This clone was observed a handful of times. The J gene is TRBJ1-5, the V gene TRBV28, with no clear D. Germline V lookup: CDR1 MDHEN, CDR2 SYDVKM. CDR3 length: 15 residues. Trimming shortened V by 4 bases and J by 6 bases, and 16 bases separated the two germline ends. This CDR3 is CASSSLTLRSQPQHF. CDR3 in DNA: TGTGCCAGCAGTTCCCTTACTCTGCGAAGTCAGCCCCAGCATTTT.

This clone appeared a few times. The sample carries other DNA sequences with the same CDR3. The chain combines TRBV18 with TRBJ1-1; D uncertain. The V end lost 4 bases, the J end lost 1 base, and 7 bases lay between the germline ends. This CDR3 comprises 13 residues. Looked up from germline, CDR1 is KGHSH and CDR2 is LQKENI. The CDR3 spells CASSLTGNTEAFF. CDR3 bases: TGTGCCAGCTCACTGACGGGGAACACTGAAGCTTTCTTT.

At least ten counts were recorded for this clone. This CDR3 is also generated by other DNA sequences in the sample. V usage is TRBV18 and J usage is TRBJ1-2; 8 bases fit TRBD1. From germline, CDR1 is KGHSH and CDR2 LQKENI. The CDR3 contains 15 residues. J gave up 5 bases and V 0 bases, and 5 bases lay outside the gene matches. The CDR3 nucleotides read TGTGCCAGCTCACCACCGGCAGGGGGCAGATATGGCTACACCTTC. Translation gives CASSPPAGGRYGYTF.

The genes are TRBV11-2 and TRBJ2-1; D might be TRBD1 or TRBD2, each matching 5 bases. Germline V gene lookup returns CDR1 SGHAT and CDR2 FQNNGV. The CDR3 totals 15 residues. V shed 3 bases and J shed 1 base, with 10 bases lying between them. The DNA for the CDR3 is TGTGCCAGCAGCTTTAGTGGGGGATCCTACAATGAGCAGTTCTTC. Its protein product is CASSFSGGSYNEQFF.

This clone occurred a few times. The chain employs TRBV25-1 and TRBJ1-3, with no clear D. Germline V gene data show CDR1 as MGHDK and CDR2 as SYGVNS. Trimming left V 2 bases short and J 0 bases short, with 5 bases between. There are 14 residues in the CDR3. The CDR3 coding sequence is TGTGCCAGCAGTGAAGGAGCCTCTGGAAACACCATATATTTT. This sequence encodes CASSEGASGNTIYF.

In this sample, this clone turned up a few times. J is TRBJ2-1 and V is TRBV6-5; D gene uncertain. V was pared by 6 bases and J by 6 bases, with 12 bases between. The CDR3 totals 13 residues. Germline assignment: CDR1 MNHEY and CDR2 SVGAGI. The CDR3 DNA sequence: TGTGCCAGCAGAAAGCCTGGGGTCAATGAGCAGTTCTTC. Translation gives CASRKPGVNEQFF.